These 25 T cell receptor beta chains were all obtained from the same sample, sequenced in a study of post-analysis software for immune sequencing data. Whole-study results and caveats: Four to six TRBV segments were significantly more frequent in patients than in controls. TRBV5-6, TRBV5-1 and TRBV20-1 were among these segments.

cDNA libraries for TCR beta contained unique molecular identifiers. TCRdb passed the PCR reads through MiXCR, listing each CDR3 protein once. Among 740,000 or so distinct CDR3 sequences listed, roughly 50% were seen once. Their antigen targets remain unknown. The sample consisted of blood. Receptors were obtained from a girl aged 10 to 17 with multiple sclerosis.

The chain uses TRBV10-3 and TRBJ1-4; D gene ambiguous. Trimming stripped 0 bases from V and 0 bases from J, with 8 bases between. Germline values: CDR1 ENHRY, CDR2 SYGVKD. This CDR3 spans 16 amino acids. The CDR3 region is CAISESERTTNEKLFF. The CDR3 bases are TGTGCCATCAGTGAGTCGGAGCGGACAACTAATGAAAAACTGTTTTTT.

The chain links TRBV5-5 to TRBJ2-5; D gene uncertain. The DNA end lines up better with TRBJ2-7; the J call may be wrong. Germline V gene sequence: CDR1 SGHKS, CDR2 YYEKEE (reference sequence). There are 13 residues in the CDR3. CDR3 in DNA: TGTGCCAGCAGCTTGGGCGGCGACAACGAGCAGTACTTC. Residues: CASSLGGDNEQYF.

V and J are TRBV7-3 and TRBJ2-3; 16 bases map to TRBD2. Germline V lookup: CDR1 SGHTA, CDR2 FQGTGA. The ends lost 5 bases at V and 4 bases at J; junction bases unmatched: 9. There are 18 residues in the CDR3. The CDR3 loop is CASSPSGTSGRAPDTQYF. In DNA form, the CDR3 reads TGTGCCAGCAGCCCCTCCGGGACTAGCGGGAGGGCCCCAGATACGCAGTATTTT.

In its sample, this clonotype was seen a few times. The rearrangement joins TRBV20-1 to TRBJ2-7, with 10 bases aligning to TRBD2. In germline, CDR1 is DFQATT, CDR2 SNEGSKA (reference sequence). J was trimmed by 1 base and V by 5 bases; bases with no gene match: 8. CDR3 length equals 15 residues. Here the CDR3 DNA reads TGCAGTGCTCCCCACTCAGCGGGAGGGTCCTACGAGCAGTACTTC. It codes for CSAPHSAGGSYEQYF.

The chain employs TRBV7-9 and TRBJ2-7, with D possibly being TRBD2 (5 bases). The V end lost 1 base, the J end lost 6 bases, and 13 bases lay between the germline ends. Germline lookup yields CDR1 SEHNR and CDR2 FQNEAQ (reference sequence). There are 14 residues in the CDR3. The CDR3 DNA reads as TGTGCCAGCAGCTTAGGCGGAAAGGAGGTCGAGCAGTACTTC. As protein: CASSLGGKEVEQYF.

J is TRBJ2-7 and V is TRBV5-6; 9 bases match TRBD1. CDR3 size: 15 residues. Germline CDR1 reads SGHDT; CDR2 reads YYEEEE. J was trimmed by 5 bases and V by 0 bases; bases with no gene match: 6. CDR3 DNA sequence: TGTGCCAGCAGCTTGGACAGGGGGCGGATAAACGAGCAGTACTTC. Its protein is CASSLDRGRINEQYF. Full variable domain (missing parts from reference TRBV5-6 and TRBJ2-7): DAGVTQSPTHLIKTRGQQVTLRCSPKSGHDTVSWYQQALGQGPQFIFQYYEEEERQRGNFPDRFSGHQFPNYSSELNVNALLLGDSALYLCASSLDRGRINEQYFGPGTRLTVT.

This clonotype was detected a few times. The chain carries TRBV7-8 and TRBJ2-3; TRBD1 matches 7 bases. The CDR3 is 17 amino acids. Per the germline V gene, CDR1 is SGHVS and CDR2 is FQNEAQ. J gave up 5 bases and V 1 base, and 12 bases lay outside the gene matches. The CDR3, as DNA: TGTGCCAGCAGCTTAGTCCTGTACAGGGGCGTTCAAGATACGCAGTATTTT. Translating gives CASSLVLYRGVQDTQYF.

The rearrangement joins TRBV5-1 to TRBJ2-7; 7 bases align to TRBD2. Per germline, CDR1 SGHRS and CDR2 YFSETQ. Germline trimming cut 1 base from V and 0 bases from J; bases unmatched to any gene: 7. The CDR3 runs to 16 residues. The CDR3: CASSLKQAGSSYEQYF. As DNA, the CDR3 is TGCGCCAGCAGCTTGAAGCAAGCGGGGTCCTCCTACGAGCAGTACTTC.

The chain uses TRBV20-1 and TRBJ2-5; D not certain. The V end lost 2 bases, the J end lost 5 bases, and 9 bases lay between the germline ends. This CDR3 spans 12 amino acids. Germline CDR1 DFQATT, CDR2 SNEGSKA (reference sequence). The CDR3 protein is CSARSLSETQYF. The CDR3 DNA is TGCAGTGCTAGAAGCCTGTCGGAGACCCAGTACTTC.

V and J are TRBV10-3 and TRBJ2-7; no firm D call. CDR3 length: 19 residues. V shed 4 bases and J shed 3 bases, with 28 bases lying between them. In germline, CDR1 is ENHRY, CDR2 SYGVKD. CDR3 in DNA: TGTGCCATCAGTGGTATTATACCCCGGGCACAGACCTTTTACTACGAGCAGTACTTC. Protein sequence: CAISGIIPRAQTFYYEQYF.

The V call is TRBV7-2, the J call TRBJ2-3; the D call may be TRBD1 or TRBD2 (6 bases each). The CDR3 sequence is 16 residues long. V lost 5 bases and J lost 0, with 15 bases in between. CDR1 is SGHTA and CDR2 is FQGNSA in the germline V gene. The CDR3 loop is CASSRSQGRSTDTQYF. CDR3 DNA sequence: TGTGCCAGCAGCCGAAGTCAGGGGAGGAGCACAGATACGCAGTATTTT. The variable domain in full, with the rest retrieved from reference TRBV7-2 and TRBJ2-3, is GAGVSQSPSNKVTEKGKDVELRCDPISGHTALYWYRQSLGQGLEFLIYFQGNSAPDKSGLPSDRFSAERTGGSVSTLTIQRTQQEDSAVYLCASSRSQGRSTDTQYFGPGTRLTVL.

The V gene is TRBV28, the J gene TRBJ1-2, with D uncertain. The V end was cut by 1 base, the J end by 5 bases, with 11 bases between. The CDR3 length is 14 residues. Germline V CDR1 and CDR2: MDHEN, SYDVKM. The CDR3 DNA follows: TGTGCCAGCAGTTTATTGAGGCCGACTTATGGCTACACCTTC. Translated, it gives CASSLLRPTYGYTF.

The chain has TRBV5-1 and TRBJ2-5, with 8 bases matching TRBD2. CDR3 length equals 16 residues. The germline V gene encodes CDR1 SGHRS and CDR2 YFSETQ. V trimming: 2 bases; J trimming: 1 base; junction bases outside the gene matches: 7. CDR3 bases: TGCGCCAGCAGCTTTTTAGCGGGGCGACCCCAAGAGACCCAGTACTTC. It is translated as CASSFLAGRPQETQYF. Drawing the rest from reference TRBV5-1 and TRBJ2-5, the complete variable domain is KAGVTQTPRYLIKTRGQQVTLSCSPISGHRSVSWYQQTPGQGLQFLFEYFSETQRNKGNFPGRFSGRQFSNSRSEMNVSTLELGDSALYLCASSFLAGRPQETQYFGPGTRLLVL.

The V call is TRBV15, the J call TRBJ2-7; 7 positions agree with TRBD2. The length of the CDR3 is 14 residues. Germline V gene data show CDR1 as LNHNV and CDR2 as YYDKDF (reference sequence). The V segment lost 0 bases and the J segment 6 bases; nucleotides outside the gene matches: 5. CDR3 bases: TGTGCCACCAGCAGAGATGTGGGGAGGGCCGAGCAGTACTTC. This codes for CATSRDVGRAEQYF.

This clonotype was seen only a few times. Germline is not matched at one junction end, which may reflect a read error. The chain uses TRBV10-1 and TRBJ2-1, with D tentatively TRBD1 (6 bases). Germline lookup yields CDR1 WNHNN and CDR2 SYGVQD (reference sequence). The CDR3 contains 16 residues. CDR3 nucleotides: TGCGCCAGCAGTGAGAAGGGGGTTGGCTCCCACAATGAGCAGTTCTTC. This translates into CASSEKGVGSHNEQFF.

The table lists this clonotype with a few counts. V usage is TRBV6-5 and J usage is TRBJ2-1; 8 bases agree with TRBD2. From germline, CDR1 is MNHEY and CDR2 SVGAGI. The CDR3 loop spans 16 amino acids. Trimming removed 1 base from V and 3 bases from J; junction bases left unmatched: 5. CDR3: CASSYLRGGNYNEQFF. For the CDR3, the DNA is TGTGCCAGCAGTTACTTACGCGGGGGGAACTACAATGAGCAGTTCTTC.

This rearrangement joins TRBV6-6 to TRBJ2-7; unclear D gene. The V and J ends lost 0 bases and 4 bases respectively, with 7 bases between them. CDR3 length equals 13 residues. CDR1 and CDR2 (germline): MNHNY, SVGAGI (reference sequence). The CDR3 nucleotides are TGTGCCAGCAGTTACTCGAACAAATACGAGCAGTACTTC. It codes for CASSYSNKYEQYF.

The rearrangement joins TRBV7-2 to TRBJ2-3; 11 positions match TRBD2. From germline, CDR1 is SGHTA and CDR2 FQGNSA. The CDR3 has 15 residues. V was pared by 6 bases and J by 6 bases, with 8 bases of the junction left unmatched. The CDR3 protein is CASRQLAGDFDTQYF. The CDR3 DNA follows: TGTGCCAGCAGACAACTAGCGGGAGATTTTGATACGCAGTATTTT.

The rearrangement uses TRBV28 and TRBJ1-6, with D unclear. Deletions cut 6 bases from V and 5 bases from J, with 14 bases between. Per the germline V gene, CDR1 is MDHEN and CDR2 is SYDVKM. This CDR3 is 15 amino acids long. CDR3 residues: CASRVTRVNNSPLHF. CDR3 sequence (DNA): TGTGCCAGCAGAGTAACCCGGGTCAATAATTCACCCCTCCACTTT.

The chain recombines TRBV20-1 with TRBJ2-7; D ambiguous. V lost 0 bases and J lost 5, with 11 bases in between. This CDR3 has 13 residues. Germline values: CDR1 DFQATT, CDR2 SNEGSKA (reference sequence). As DNA, the CDR3 is TGCAGTGCTAGAGATGCTGGATACCACGAGCAGTACTTC. Amino acids: CSARDAGYHEQYF.

This clonotype was counted between two and nine times. The chain recombines TRBV4-2 with TRBJ2-7; 13 bases are shared with TRBD2. In germline, CDR1 is LGHNA, CDR2 YNFKEQ. J lost 0 bases, V lost 2 bases, and 7 bases had no gene match. This CDR3 comprises 18 residues. The DNA of the CDR3 is TGTGCCAGCAGCCAATTCCTCGGGACTAGCGGGGCCTCCTACGAGCAGTACTTC. Translated, it gives CASSQFLGTSGASYEQYF.

This clonotype was counted only a few times. The chain links TRBV20-1 to TRBJ2-3; TRBD2 matches at 9 bases. J was trimmed by 2 bases and V by 6 bases; bases with no gene match: 9. Germline V gene data show CDR1 as DFQATT and CDR2 as SNEGSKA (reference sequence). This CDR3 comprises 15 residues. The CDR3 bases are TGCAGTGCGACCCTTAGACTAGCGGACACAGATACGCAGTATTTT. Translation gives CSATLRLADTDTQYF.

The chain employs TRBV12-3 or TRBV12-4 and TRBJ2-1, with 10 nucleotides matching TRBD1. The CDR3 runs to 14 residues. The V segment lost 6 bases and the J segment 9 bases; nucleotides outside the gene matches: 8. CDR3 in DNA: TGTGCCAGCAGACGACAGGGGGCTGGAGGTGAGCAGTTCTTC. Translated: CASRRQGAGGEQFF.

This chain's CDR3 is CSAPWGRAADTQYF. The CDR3 DNA sequence: TGCAGTGCTCCTTGGGGGAGGGCGGCAGATACGCAGTATTTT. This rearrangement joins TRBV20-1 to TRBJ2-3, with 7 bases lining up with TRBD2. CDR3 length: 14 amino acids. The V segment lost 5 bases and the J segment 4 bases; nucleotides outside the gene matches: 9. The germline V gene encodes CDR1 DFQATT and CDR2 SNEGSKA (reference sequence).

This chain uses TRBV29-1 with TRBJ2-7, with 11 bases fitting TRBD2. The V segment lost 1 base and the J segment 7 bases; nucleotides outside the gene matches: 6. The CDR3 extends over 14 amino acids. Germline V lookup: CDR1 SQVTM, CDR2 ANQGSEA. CDR3 in amino acids: CSVEVLAGGREQYF. The CDR3 DNA reads as TGCAGCGTTGAAGTCTTAGCGGGAGGGAGAGAGCAGTACTTC.